These T cell receptor beta chains were read from a single sample in a study of ipilimumab plus nivolumab after autologous stem cell transplantation. Assay used: immunoSEQ multiplex PCR; TCRdb lists only in-frame clones, some missing. The sample consists of 37,000 or so clones, almost 95% of them appearing once. This specimen was PBMCs, taken in a trial of ipilimumab plus nivolumab as post-transplant consolidation. All receptors derive from a male donor with multiple myeloma. Each CDR3 is given with its conserved first and last residue. A D gene is named only where the DNA matches it firmly. The size of a clone is reported for some rows only, either as once, few or many, or as a class for expanded clones.

v_gene: TRBV7-9; j_gene: TRBJ2-1; d_gene: TRBD2; abundance: .; CDR3aa: CASRFLAGEWNEQFF; CDR3nt: TGTGCCAGCAGATTCCTAGCGGGAGAATGGAATGAGCAGTTCTTC
v_gene: TRBV2; j_gene: TRBJ2-1; d_gene: TRBD1; abundance: once; CDR3aa: CASSEADRGEQFF; CDR3nt: TGTGCCAGCAGTGAGGCGGACAGGGGTGAGCAGTTCTTC
v_gene: TRBV15; j_gene: TRBJ2-1; d_gene: .; abundance: .; CDR3aa: CATSTDLPSEQFF; CDR3nt: TGTGCCACCAGCACCGACCTCCCGAGTGAGCAGTTCTTC
v_gene: TRBV30; j_gene: TRBJ1-5; d_gene: .; abundance: .; CDR3aa: CAWNRAGRNQPQHF; CDR3nt: TGTGCCTGGAATCGAGCAGGGCGCAATCAGCCCCAGCATTTT
v_gene: TRBV25-1; j_gene: TRBJ2-2; d_gene: TRBD2; abundance: .; CDR3aa: CASSRTSGNTGELFF; CDR3nt: TGTGCCAGCAGTCGGACTAGCGGGAACACCGGGGAGCTGTTTTTT
v_gene: TRBV4-1; j_gene: TRBJ2-7; d_gene: TRBD1; abundance: .; CDR3aa: CASSRLDRGFGEQYF; CDR3nt: TGCGCCAGCAGCCGGTTGGACAGGGGGTTTGGCGAGCAGTACTTC
v_gene: TRBV18; j_gene: TRBJ1-4; d_gene: .; abundance: once; CDR3aa: CASSPEMVNEKLFF; CDR3nt: TGTGCCAGCTCACCAGAAATGGTTAATGAAAAACTGTTTTTT
v_gene: TRBV19; j_gene: TRBJ2-1; d_gene: .; abundance: once; CDR3aa: CASSPGQTYNEQFF; CDR3nt: TGTGCCAGTAGTCCCGGACAGACCTACAATGAGCAGTTCTTC
v_gene: TRBV7-8; j_gene: TRBJ1-1; d_gene: .; abundance: .; CDR3aa: CASSLLTVNTEAFF; CDR3nt: TGTGCCAGCAGCTTACTCACAGTGAACACTGAAGCTTTCTTT
v_gene: TRBV2; j_gene: TRBJ1-2; d_gene: .; abundance: .; CDR3aa: CASRHLRGPSYGYTF; CDR3nt: TGTGCCAGCAGGCACCTCAGGGGCCCTTCTTATGGCTACACCTTC
v_gene: TRBV29-1; j_gene: TRBJ1-4; d_gene: .; abundance: .; CDR3aa: CSGGGGEKLFF; CDR3nt: TGCAGCGGGGGAGGGGGTGAAAAACTGTTTTTT